Each of the 14 T cell receptor beta chains below was sequenced from the same sample in a study of blood T cell repertoires in COVID-19. This table comes from immunoSEQ multiplex PCR, and its TCRdb copy is limited to in-frame clones, with some not included. The sample includes 200,000 to 300,000 clones, around 88% of them seen just once. Sequencing was performed on PBMCs or T cells enriched from blood (not recorded which). These receptors were obtained from a man aged 35-49 years who had recovered from COVID-19.

This clone was seen only once. This same CDR3 is encoded by further DNA sequences in the sample. The chain employs TRBV7-9 and TRBJ2-7; TRBD1 matches 10 bases. This CDR3 spans 15 amino acids. The V segment lost 3 bases and the J segment 0 bases; nucleotides outside the gene matches: 2. Germline CDR1 is SEHNR and CDR2 is FQNEAQ (reference sequence). CDR3 region: CASSLGDRGSYEQYF. The DNA of the CDR3 is TGTGCCAGCAGCTTGGGGGACAGGGGCTCCTACGAGCAGTACTTC.

In its sample, this clone was seen a few times. This chain uses TRBV12-3 or TRBV12-4 with TRBJ1-6; the D is unclear. Trimming shortened V by 6 bases and J by 8 bases, and 8 bases separated the two germline ends. The CDR3 extends over 12 amino acids. CDR3 DNA: TGTGCCAGCAGGCAGGATGATTCACCCCTCCACTTT. It yields the protein CASRQDDSPLHF.

The chain joins TRBV6-5 to TRBJ1-5; maybe TRBD1 (5 bases). This CDR3 comprises 13 residues. Germline CDR1 MNHEY, CDR2 SVGAGI. The V end lost 0 bases, the J end lost 15 bases, and 15 bases lay between the germline ends. The CDR3 nucleotides are TGTGCCAGCAGTTACTCGGAGGGGTTCAACTCGCATTTT. It codes for CASSYSEGFNSHF.

This clone was seen only a few times. CDR3 DNA sequence: TGTGCCAGCAGCTTATACAGGGAAAGGAGGACGCCTGAAGCTTTCTTT. As protein: CASSLYRERRTPEAFF. This chain connects TRBV7-9 to TRBJ1-1, with D maybe TRBD1 (6 bases). The germline gives CDR1 SEHNR, CDR2 FQNEAQ (reference sequence). The CDR3 is 16 amino acids. V gave up 2 bases and J gave up 6 bases, with 19 bases separating them.

The chain employs TRBV7-9 and TRBJ2-2; perhaps TRBD1 as D (6 bases). The CDR3 is 18 residues long. Trimming removed 0 bases from V and 6 bases from J, with 20 bases in between. CDR1 is SEHNR and CDR2 is FQNEAQ in the germline V gene (reference sequence). The CDR3 is CASSLAGWWQGRSGELFF. The CDR3 nucleotides read TGTGCCAGCAGCTTAGCGGGTTGGTGGCAGGGGAGATCCGGGGAGCTGTTTTTT.

This chain uses TRBV29-1 with TRBJ1-1; perhaps TRBD1 as D (5 bases). The germline V gene encodes CDR1 SQVTM and CDR2 ANQGSEA. Trimming took off 6 bases at V and 1 base at J, with 6 bases between the two ends. The CDR3 length is 11 residues. The CDR3 nucleotides are TGCAGCGTAGGACAGAACACTGAAGCTTTCTTT. Protein product: CSVGQNTEAFF.

V usage is TRBV7-9 and J usage is TRBJ1-2, with 8 bases matching TRBD1. Per germline, CDR1 SEHNR and CDR2 FQNEAQ (reference sequence). This CDR3 comprises 16 residues. V was pared by 1 base and J by 6 bases, with 10 bases of the junction left unmatched. In nucleotides, the CDR3 is TGTGCCAGCAGCTTAGATCCAGGGGGCGTGCGGCATGGCTACACCTTC. Translated, it gives CASSLDPGGVRHGYTF.

V is TRBV2 and J is TRBJ2-2; maybe TRBD1 (7 bases). The CDR3 is 17 residues long. The V and J ends lost 1 base and 4 bases respectively, with 16 bases between them. The germline CDR1 and CDR2 sequences are SNHLY and FYNNEI. Written as DNA, the CDR3 is TGTGCCAGCAGTGAAGTCGGGGTGCAGGGGGGCACCGGGGAGCTGTTTTTT. Translated, it gives CASSEVGVQGGTGELFF.

This clone has only a few counts. The chain links TRBV16 to TRBJ1-5, with 7 nucleotides matching TRBD1. From germline, CDR1 is KGHSY and CDR2 FQNENV. V lost 0 bases and J lost 6; bases outside the gene matches: 8. The CDR3 sequence is 16 residues long. The CDR3: CASSQSRGGDFQPQHF. CDR3 nucleotide sequence: TGTGCCAGCAGCCAATCAAGAGGGGGCGATTTTCAGCCCCAGCATTTT.

This chain uses TRBV5-1 with TRBJ1-4; D gene uncertain. Looked up from germline, CDR1 is SGHRS and CDR2 is YFSETQ. Trimming took 4 bases from V and 6 from J, leaving 16 bases between them. CDR3 length: 15 residues. CDR3 in amino acids: CASSDLRASDEKLFF. The DNA of the CDR3 is TGCGCCAGCAGCGACTTGAGGGCGAGTGATGAAAAACTGTTTTTT.

The rearrangement links TRBV30 to TRBJ2-1; 7 bases map to TRBD2. The germline gives CDR1 GTSNPN, CDR2 SVGIG (reference sequence). The V and J ends lost 0 bases and 6 bases, in that order; junction bases with no gene match: 5. The CDR3 loop spans 14 amino acids. In nucleotides, the CDR3 is TGTGCCTGGAGTGTAGCGGGGCTGGCCAATGAGCAGTTCTTC. Its translation: CAWSVAGLANEQFF.

The table lists this clone with a few counts. The chain recombines TRBV7-9 with TRBJ1-2, with 7 bases fitting TRBD1. From germline, CDR1 is SEHNR and CDR2 FQNEAQ (reference sequence). The CDR3 extends over 14 amino acids. Trimming removed 5 bases from V and 5 bases from J; junction bases left unmatched: 8. The DNA for the CDR3 is TGTGCCAGCAGCCGAGGGGGCGAAGCTTATGGCTACACCTTC. The encoded protein is CASSRGGEAYGYTF.

This clone was picked up one time. V usage is TRBV19 and J usage is TRBJ2-5, with D possibly being TRBD1 (5 bases). The V gene lost 0 bases and the J gene lost 3 bases, with 11 bases spanning the gap. CDR1 is LNHDA and CDR2 is SQIVND in the germline V gene (reference sequence). The CDR3 is 15 residues long. As DNA, the CDR3 is TGTGCCAGTAGTATAGAGTTCCAGGGCGAAGAGACCCAGTACTTC. This sequence encodes CASSIEFQGEETQYF.

V gene TRBV27 combines with J gene TRBJ2-7; tentatively, D is TRBD1 (5 bases). The V gene lost 7 bases and the J gene lost 3 bases, with 13 bases spanning the gap. CDR1 is MNHEY, CDR2 SMNVEV, per germline (reference sequence). The CDR3 is 13 residues long. For the CDR3, the DNA is TGTGCCAGCAAGCCGTCAGGGATCTACGAGCAGTACTTC. Encoded protein: CASKPSGIYEQYF.